Following are 28 T cell receptor beta chains from one sample sequenced in a study of radiotherapy plus CTLA-4 blockade in lung cancer. Generated by immunoSEQ multiplex PCR, the TCRdb table keeps only in-frame clones and is missing some. The profile covers about 62,000 clones, with around 69% appearing a single time and approximately 2.8% taken by the ten largest. The sequences come from peripheral blood, collected from a patient treated with radiotherapy plus ipilimumab. These receptor sequences come from a human donor with non-small cell lung cancer who had a complete response to radiotherapy plus ipilimumab.

The CDR3 coding sequence is TGTGCCAGCAGCTCATTAGACCTGACAGGGTCCAATGAGCAGTTCTTC. Translating it yields CASSSLDLTGSNEQFF. The chain carries TRBV5-6 and TRBJ2-1, with 7 bases that match TRBD1. The CDR3 is made up of 16 amino acids. Losses at the gene ends were 3 bases for V and 6 bases for J; bases not matched to a gene: 12. Germline CDR1 and CDR2: SGHDT and YYEEEE.

The CDR3 nucleotides are TGTGCCAGCAGCTTAACCGGGTCCTTTCATTATGGCTACACCTTC. It yields the protein CASSLTGSFHYGYTF. The rearrangement uses TRBV5-8 and TRBJ1-2; D not resolved. V lost 2 bases and J 5 bases, leaving 16 bases between the germline ends. The germline V gene encodes CDR1 SGHTS and CDR2 YDEGEE. This CDR3 is 15 amino acids long.

A few counts support this clone. V gene TRBV7-9 combines with J gene TRBJ1-6; unclear D gene. V was shortened by 4 bases and J by 14 bases, with 9 bases between the two germline ends. CDR1 and CDR2 from the germline V gene are SEHNR and FQNEAQ (reference sequence). The length of the CDR3 is 11 residues. The chain's CDR3 is CASSSMMTLHF. In nucleotides, the CDR3 is TGTGCCAGCAGCTCTATGATGACCCTCCACTTT. Based on the CDR3 plus reference TRBV7-9 and TRBJ1-6, the full variable domain is DTGVSQNPRHKITKRGQNVTFRCDPISEHNRLYWYRQTLGQGPEFLTYFQNEAQLEKSRLLSDRFSAERPKGSFSTLEIQRTEQGDSAMYLCASSSMMTLHFGNGTRLTVT.

The chain carries TRBV5-1 and TRBJ2-5, with TRBD2 matching 9 bases. The CDR3 consists of 18 residues. Germline CDR1 is SGHRS and CDR2 is YFSETQ. V gave up 4 bases and J gave up 2 bases; unmatched junction bases: 15. In nucleotides, the CDR3 is TGCGCCAGCAGCCTTCAGCCCCCAGCGGGAGGACTTCAAGAGACCCAGTACTTC. Amino acid sequence: CASSLQPPAGGLQETQYF.

A few counts support this clone. The CDR3 region has the DNA TGTGCCAGCAGCGGGGGGACAGGGCGGTACGAGCAGTACTTC. It codes for CASSGGTGRYEQYF. The V gene is TRBV7-2, the J gene TRBJ2-7; TRBD1 agrees at 9 bases. The junction had 6 bases not matched to a gene; V was cut back by 5 bases and J by 4 bases. CDR3 length: 14 amino acids. From germline, CDR1 is SGHTA and CDR2 FQGNSA.

The chain employs TRBV5-1 and TRBJ2-7; unclear D gene. The V gene's germline CDR1 is SGHRS and CDR2 YFSETQ. The V gene lost 4 bases and the J gene lost 2 bases, with 10 bases spanning the gap. The CDR3 has 13 amino acids. In DNA form, the CDR3 reads TGCGCCAGCAGCCTGGACGGAGCCTACGAGCAGTACTTC. Amino acid sequence: CASSLDGAYEQYF. The whole variable domain, filled in from reference TRBV5-1 and TRBJ2-7, reads KAGVTQTPRYLIKTRGQQVTLSCSPISGHRSVSWYQQTPGQGLQFLFEYFSETQRNKGNFPGRFSGRQFSNSRSEMNVSTLELGDSALYLCASSLDGAYEQYFGPGTRLTVT.

The rearrangement links TRBV9 to TRBJ2-2; TRBD2 matches 8 bases. Looked up from germline, CDR1 is SGDLS and CDR2 is YYNGEE. There are 19 residues in the CDR3. Trimming took 2 bases from V and 6 from J; bases not matched to a gene: 18. CDR3 nucleotide sequence: TGTGCCAGCAGCGTGTCACCGATCTTTCCAACCGGGGGGGCCGGGGAGCTGTTTTTT. Protein sequence: CASSVSPIFPTGGAGELFF.

This chain links TRBV5-1 with TRBJ2-3; D unclear. There are 14 residues in the CDR3. V dropped 5 bases and J dropped 1 base, with 11 bases sitting between them. CDR1 SGHRS and CDR2 YFSETQ come from the germline V gene. CDR3 region: CASRRSGRTDTQYF. The CDR3 DNA reads as TGCGCCAGCAGAAGGTCGGGTCGCACAGATACGCAGTATTTT.

CDR3 sequence reads: CANRRRGGGGPMNTEAFF. The CDR3 nucleotides read TGTGCCAACAGACGGCGGGGTGGGGGGGGACCCATGAACACTGAAGCTTTCTTT. The gene calls are TRBV5-8 and TRBJ1-1, with D tentatively TRBD1 (5 bases). Germline lookup yields CDR1 SGHTS and CDR2 YDEGEE. Trimming left V 9 bases short and J 0 bases short, with 27 bases between. The CDR3 is made up of 18 amino acids.

The chain recombines TRBV27 with TRBJ1-5; D perhaps matches TRBD1 (6 bases). V was shortened by 3 bases and J by 3 bases, with 9 bases between the two germline ends. The germline gives CDR1 MNHEY, CDR2 SMNVEV (reference sequence). The CDR3 is 14 amino acids. The CDR3 loop reads CASSFGGANQPQHF. The CDR3 DNA follows: TGTGCCAGCAGTTTTGGGGGCGCCAATCAGCCCCAGCATTTT.

The J gene is TRBJ2-3, the V gene TRBV18, with D perhaps matching TRBD1 (5 bases). The germline CDR1 and CDR2 sequences are KGHSH and LQKENI. The CDR3 consists of 16 residues. Trimming took off 3 bases at V and 2 bases at J, with 15 bases between the two ends. The CDR3 region is CASSPDSRRITDTQYF. The CDR3 DNA is TGTGCCAGCTCACCTGACAGTAGACGGATCACAGATACGCAGTATTTT.

The rearrangement joins TRBV7-3 to TRBJ2-3, with D unclear. This CDR3 contains 13 residues. CDR1 and CDR2 from the germline V gene are SGHTA and FQGTGA. V was clipped by 5 bases and J by 5 bases, with 11 bases between them. DNA for the CDR3: TGTGCCAGCAGCCGCGGATCGAAAGATACGCAGTATTTT. This sequence encodes CASSRGSKDTQYF.

This clone showed up just a few times. The rearrangement joins TRBV10-1 to TRBJ2-5, with TRBD1 identical over 7 bases. CDR3 length: 17 amino acids. CDR1 is WNHNN and CDR2 is SYGVQD in the germline V gene (reference sequence). V lost 7 bases and J lost 4; bases outside the gene matches: 18. CDR3 amino acids: CASMADFAGTASETQYF. The DNA of the CDR3 is TGCGCCAGCATGGCCGATTTTGCCGGGACAGCCTCAGAGACCCAGTACTTC.

The V gene is TRBV18, the J gene TRBJ1-4, with no clear D. CDR3 length equals 15 residues. The V gene lost 1 base and the J gene lost 8 bases, with 14 bases spanning the gap. CDR1 and CDR2 (germline): KGHSH, LQKENI. The CDR3 loop is CASSPRDNLWEKLFF. In DNA form, the CDR3 reads TGTGCCAGCTCACCACGCGACAATCTGTGGGAAAAACTGTTTTTT.

The chain employs TRBV5-1 and TRBJ2-3, with D possibly TRBD2 on 7 matching bases. Trimming removed 3 bases at V and 3 bases at J, with 14 bases between. Germline V gives CDR1 SGHRS, CDR2 YFSETQ. CDR3 length: 15 residues. Here the CDR3 DNA reads TGCGCCAGCAGCTCCCTAGGGGGGGGGACAGATACGCAGTATTTT. Protein: CASSSLGGGTDTQYF.

J is TRBJ1-1 and V is TRBV9; 8 bases align to TRBD1. The CDR3 is made up of 13 amino acids. The V and J ends lost 0 bases and 8 bases, in that order; junction bases with no gene match: 3. Germline CDR1 SGDLS, CDR2 YYNGEE. The CDR3 protein is CASSVVTGGEAFF. CDR3 nucleotide sequence: TGTGCCAGCAGCGTAGTAACAGGGGGAGAAGCTTTCTTT.

The rearrangement links TRBV14 to TRBJ2-1; 10 nucleotides agree with TRBD2. Germline V gives CDR1 SGHDN, CDR2 FVKESK. The CDR3 contains 14 residues. V shed 5 bases and J 15 bases; nucleotides not matched to a gene: 13. Here the CDR3 DNA reads TGTGCCAGCAGCGGCTCTAGCGGGAGCAGTGCGCGGTTCTTC. This codes for CASSGSSGSSARFF.

The V gene is TRBV7-2, the J gene TRBJ1-1; 7 bases are a match to TRBD1. The CDR3 totals 15 residues. Germline values: CDR1 SGHTA, CDR2 FQGNSA. After removal of 1 base from V and 6 bases from J, the junction contained 8 bases not matched to a gene. The CDR3 sequence is CASSLEGGGLAEAFF. In DNA form, the CDR3 reads TGTGCCAGCAGCTTAGAAGGGGGCGGGTTGGCTGAAGCTTTCTTT.

The chain uses TRBV2 and TRBJ1-2; D unclear. With 8 bases removed from V and 0 bases from J, the gap between germline ends came to 22 bases. This CDR3 has 17 amino acids. Germline CDR1 SNHLY, CDR2 FYNNEI. The CDR3 is CASDPFLFQEANYGYTF. In nucleotides, the CDR3 is TGTGCCAGCGACCCCTTCCTTTTTCAGGAAGCTAACTATGGCTACACCTTC.

This chain links TRBV15 with TRBJ1-1, with a weak D call TRBD1 (5 bases). This CDR3 has 16 residues. The germline gives CDR1 LNHNV, CDR2 YYDKDF (reference sequence). The V end was cut by 1 base, the J end by 9 bases, with 21 bases between. CDR3 protein: CATSRGGTGTRSKAFF. DNA for the CDR3: TGTGCCACCAGCAGAGGAGGTACAGGCACGAGATCGAAAGCTTTCTTT.

This clone was seen only a few times. This sequence joins TRBV7-9 and TRBJ1-4; D possibly corresponds to TRBD1 (6 bases). The V end was cut by 5 bases, the J end by 8 bases, with 15 bases between. Per germline, CDR1 SEHNR and CDR2 FQNEAQ (reference sequence). This CDR3 is built from 14 residues. CDR3 bases: TGTGCCAGCAGCCCGTCAGGGGCCCGAGAAAAACTGTTTTTT. Translation gives CASSPSGAREKLFF.

This rearrangement joins TRBV19 to TRBJ2-2; D might be TRBD2 (5 bases). Germline V gene data show CDR1 as LNHDA and CDR2 as SQIVND (reference sequence). The CDR3 is 15 residues long. V was cut by 3 bases and J by 6 bases, with 14 bases left in between. CDR3 residues: CASSIRSLAAGELFF. CDR3 nucleotides: TGTGCCAGTAGTATTCGAAGTCTAGCAGCCGGGGAGCTGTTTTTT.

This CDR3 is CASSRTRAGELFF. As DNA, the CDR3 is TGTGCCAGCAGTCGGACGCGTGCGGGGGAACTGTTTTTT. This chain connects TRBV6-6 to TRBJ1-4; the D gene is possibly TRBD1 (5 bases). This CDR3 is built from 13 residues. The germline V gene encodes CDR1 MNHNY and CDR2 SVGAGI (reference sequence). V was pared by 5 bases and J by 12 bases, with 16 bases between.

This clone showed up just a few times. V is TRBV27 and J is TRBJ2-2, with TRBD2 matching over 8 bases. The CDR3 is 14 amino acids. Germline assignment: CDR1 MNHEY and CDR2 SMNVEV (reference sequence). V was pared by 7 bases and J by 7 bases, with 8 bases of the junction left unmatched. DNA of the CDR3: TGTGCCAGCAAAAATAGCGGGATAAACGGGGAGCTGTTTTTT. Its translation: CASKNSGINGELFF.

The V call is TRBV5-1, the J call TRBJ2-2, with 7 positions matching TRBD2. V was pared by 2 bases and J by 2 bases, with 3 bases of the junction left unmatched. The V gene's germline CDR1 is SGHRS and CDR2 YFSETQ. The CDR3 runs to 15 residues. This chain's CDR3 is CASSLGRANTGELFF. The CDR3 DNA reads as TGCGCCAGCAGCTTAGGGAGGGCCAACACCGGGGAGCTGTTTTTT.

The chain employs TRBV19 and TRBJ2-3; 7 positions match TRBD2. The germline CDR1 and CDR2 sequences are LNHDA and SQIVND (reference sequence). CDR3 size: 14 residues. The V and J ends lost 10 bases and 0 bases, in that order; junction bases with no gene match: 7. The CDR3, as DNA: TGTGCCACCCGGAGACTAGCTAGCACAGATACGCAGTATTTT. It is translated as CATRRLASTDTQYF.

V is TRBV7-6 and J is TRBJ1-5; TRBD1 matches at 9 bases. With V trimmed by 8 bases and J by 3 bases, 5 bases remained unmatched. Germline V gene sequence: CDR1 SGHVS, CDR2 FNYEAQ. This CDR3 comprises 14 residues. CDR3 region: CASLRQGDNQPQHF. The CDR3, as DNA: TGTGCCAGCTTGCGACAGGGGGACAATCAGCCCCAGCATTTT.

Only one count was recorded for this clone. The chain joins TRBV10-3 to TRBJ2-1, with TRBD2 matching over 13 bases. The germline CDR1 and CDR2 sequences are ENHRY and SYGVKD. V dropped 6 bases and J dropped 6; count of bases not matched to a gene: 17. CDR3 length: 19 amino acids. DNA of the CDR3: TGTGCCATCAGCGCCGTCGAGGGGACTAGCGGGAAAAAAGTCAATGAGCAGTTCTTC. This sequence encodes CAISAVEGTSGKKVNEQFF.